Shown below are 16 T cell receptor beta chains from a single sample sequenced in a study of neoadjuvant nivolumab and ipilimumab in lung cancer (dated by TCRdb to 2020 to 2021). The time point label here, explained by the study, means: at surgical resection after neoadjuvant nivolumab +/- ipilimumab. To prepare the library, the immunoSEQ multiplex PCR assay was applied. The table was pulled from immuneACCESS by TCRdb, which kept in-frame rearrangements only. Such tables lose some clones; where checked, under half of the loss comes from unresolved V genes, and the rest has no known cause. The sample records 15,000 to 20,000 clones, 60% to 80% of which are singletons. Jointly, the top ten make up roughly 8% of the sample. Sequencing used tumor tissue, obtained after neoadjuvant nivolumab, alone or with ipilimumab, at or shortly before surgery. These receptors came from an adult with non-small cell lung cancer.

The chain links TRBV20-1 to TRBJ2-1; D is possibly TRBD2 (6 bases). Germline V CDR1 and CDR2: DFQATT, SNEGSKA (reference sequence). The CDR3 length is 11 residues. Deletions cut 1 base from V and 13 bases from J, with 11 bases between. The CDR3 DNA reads TGCAGTGCTAGAGCTGAGGGACTTCAGTTCTTC. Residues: CSARAEGLQFF.

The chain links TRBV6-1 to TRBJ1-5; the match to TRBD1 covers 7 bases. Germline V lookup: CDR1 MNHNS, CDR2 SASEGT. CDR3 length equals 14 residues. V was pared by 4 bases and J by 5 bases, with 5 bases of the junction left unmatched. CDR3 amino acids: CASSARGEHQPQHF. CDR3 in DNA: TGTGCCAGCAGTGCCAGGGGGGAGCATCAGCCCCAGCATTTT.

The CDR3 DNA follows: TGCAGCTTAGGGACATCGGTGACGGAGACCCAGTACTTC. This translates into CSLGTSVTETQYF. The V call is TRBV29-1, the J call TRBJ2-5; possible D gene TRBD1, 6 bases. The V end was cut by 8 bases, the J end by 5 bases, with 18 bases between. The germline CDR1 and CDR2 sequences are SQVTM and ANQGSEA. CDR3 size: 13 residues.

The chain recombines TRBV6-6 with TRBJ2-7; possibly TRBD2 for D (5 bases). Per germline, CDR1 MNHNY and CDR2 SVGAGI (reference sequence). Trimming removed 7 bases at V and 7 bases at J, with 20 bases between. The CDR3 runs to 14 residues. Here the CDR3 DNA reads TGTGCCAGCACTCCGCGGCCCAGCGGAAGGGAGCAGTACTTC. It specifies CASTPRPSGREQYF.

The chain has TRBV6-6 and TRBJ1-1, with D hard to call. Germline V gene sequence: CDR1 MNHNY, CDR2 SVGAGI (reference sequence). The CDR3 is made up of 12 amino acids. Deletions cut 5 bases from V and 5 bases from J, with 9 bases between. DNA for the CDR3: TGTGCCAGCAGTGACCGGGGAACTGAAGCTTTCTTT. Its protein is CASSDRGTEAFF.

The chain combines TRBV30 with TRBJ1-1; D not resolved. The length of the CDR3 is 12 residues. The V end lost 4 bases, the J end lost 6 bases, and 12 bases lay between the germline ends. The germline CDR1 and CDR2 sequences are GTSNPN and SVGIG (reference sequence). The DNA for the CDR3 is TGTGCCTGGATCCCAACTACGGCTGAAGCTTTCTTT. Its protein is CAWIPTTAEAFF.

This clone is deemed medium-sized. CDR3 in DNA: TGCAGTGCAAGTGACGGGAGGGAGCAGTTCTTC. It translates to CSASDGREQFF. V is TRBV20-1 and J is TRBJ2-1; 7 nucleotides align to TRBD2. Germline trimming cut 6 bases from V and 10 bases from J; bases unmatched to any gene: 6. Germline V gene lookup returns CDR1 DFQATT and CDR2 SNEGSKA (reference sequence). This CDR3 contains 11 residues.

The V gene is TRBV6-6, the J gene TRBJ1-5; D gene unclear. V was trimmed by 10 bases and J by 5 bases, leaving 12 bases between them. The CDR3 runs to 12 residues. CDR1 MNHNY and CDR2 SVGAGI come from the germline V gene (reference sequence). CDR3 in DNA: TGTGCCACGAGGGATGGGGATCAGCCCCAGCATTTT. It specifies CATRDGDQPQHF.

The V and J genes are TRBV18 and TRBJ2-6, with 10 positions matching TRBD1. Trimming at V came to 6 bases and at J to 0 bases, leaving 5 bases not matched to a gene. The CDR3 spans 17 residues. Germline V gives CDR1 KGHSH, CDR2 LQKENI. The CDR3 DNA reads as TGTGCCAGCTCCGCGGACAGGGGGGACTCTGGGGCCAACGTCCTGACTTTC. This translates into CASSADRGDSGANVLTF.

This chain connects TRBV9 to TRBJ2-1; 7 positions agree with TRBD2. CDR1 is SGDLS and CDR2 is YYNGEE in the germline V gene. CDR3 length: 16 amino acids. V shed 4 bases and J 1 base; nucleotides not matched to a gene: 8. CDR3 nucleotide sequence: TGTGCCAGCAGCTTCCTAGCGGAGACTTCCTACAATGAGCAGTTCTTC. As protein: CASSFLAETSYNEQFF.

CDR3 amino acids: CASSRLGSTDTQYF. CDR3 sequence (DNA): TGCGCCAGCAGCCGGCTAGGGAGCACAGATACGCAGTATTTT. The rearrangement joins TRBV5-1 to TRBJ2-3, with D hard to call. The CDR3 covers 14 residues. Deletions cut 4 bases from V and 0 bases from J, with 9 bases between. Germline V gene data show CDR1 as SGHRS and CDR2 as YFSETQ.

CDR3 DNA: TGTGCCAGCAGCTTAGGGGCGGGCTCTGGGGACGGCTACACCTTC. Residues: CASSLGAGSGDGYTF. The J gene is TRBJ1-2, the V gene TRBV7-2; a weak D match, TRBD1 (5 bases). The CDR3 runs 15 residues. V was trimmed by 1 base and J by 8 bases, leaving 17 bases between them. Germline CDR1 and CDR2: SGHTA and FQGNSA.

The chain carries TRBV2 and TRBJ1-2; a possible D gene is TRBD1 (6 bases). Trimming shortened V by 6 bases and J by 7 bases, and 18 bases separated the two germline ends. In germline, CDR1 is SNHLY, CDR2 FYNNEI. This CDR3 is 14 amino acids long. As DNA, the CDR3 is TGTGCCAGCAGCGTACAGGGAAGTACGGGTGGCTACACCTTC. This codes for CASSVQGSTGGYTF.

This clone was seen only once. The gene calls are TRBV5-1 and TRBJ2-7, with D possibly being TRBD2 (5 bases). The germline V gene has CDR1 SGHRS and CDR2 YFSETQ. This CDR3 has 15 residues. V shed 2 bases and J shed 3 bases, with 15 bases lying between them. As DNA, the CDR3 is TGCGCCAGCAGCTTCGGAGGCTCCTTAGGCTACGAGCAGTACTTC. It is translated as CASSFGGSLGYEQYF.

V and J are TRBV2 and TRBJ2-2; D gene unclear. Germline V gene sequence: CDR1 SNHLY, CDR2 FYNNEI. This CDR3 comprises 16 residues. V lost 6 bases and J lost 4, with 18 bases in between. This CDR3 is CASSDDIYRTTGELFF. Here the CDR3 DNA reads TGTGCCAGCAGCGACGACATATACCGAACCACCGGGGAGCTGTTTTTT.

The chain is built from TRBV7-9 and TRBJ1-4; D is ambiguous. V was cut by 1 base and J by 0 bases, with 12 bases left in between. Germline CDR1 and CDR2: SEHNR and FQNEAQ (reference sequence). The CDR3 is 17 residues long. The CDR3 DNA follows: TGTGCCAGCAGCTTAGTTTCAGGATCGGCAACTAATGAAAAACTGTTTTTT. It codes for CASSLVSGSATNEKLFF.